The 23 T cell receptor beta chains below all came from one sample that was sequenced in a study of blood T cell repertoires in COVID-19. Here immunoSEQ multiplex PCR was the method, and the copy in TCRdb shows in-frame clones only, minus some. Here the sample spans tens of thousands of clones, around 83% being singletons. Material: peripheral blood. The receptors were sampled from a woman in her 70s in a cohort sampled during active COVID-19.

Note on this clone: This same CDR3 is encoded by further DNA sequences in the sample. The J gene is TRBJ1-5, the V gene TRBV9; 7 bases agree with TRBD1. The junction had 4 bases not matched to a gene; V was cut back by 3 bases and J by 4 bases. Germline CDR1 SGDLS, CDR2 YYNGEE. This CDR3 has 14 amino acids. CDR3 in amino acids: CASSAGQSNQPQHF. The CDR3 bases are TGTGCCAGCAGCGCGGGACAGAGTAATCAGCCCCAGCATTTT.

This chain joins TRBV6-5 and TRBJ2-7, with 7 bases aligning to TRBD2. V shed 6 bases and J 3 bases; nucleotides not matched to a gene: 8. There are 14 residues in the CDR3. Germline values: CDR1 MNHEY, CDR2 SVGAGI. In DNA, the CDR3 is TGTGCCAGCAGAACTAGCGAGAGACGCTACGAGCAGTACTTC. Residues: CASRTSERRYEQYF.

The count of this clone is one. This chain joins TRBV19 and TRBJ2-2, with a weak D call TRBD2 (5 bases). The CDR3 runs 15 residues. Germline lookup yields CDR1 LNHDA and CDR2 SQIVND (reference sequence). V gave up 4 bases and J gave up 7 bases, with 16 bases separating them. DNA of the CDR3: TGTGCCAGTAGTACCGCCCGAACTAGTCGCGGGGAGCTGTTTTTT. Its protein is CASSTARTSRGELFF.

The chain is built from TRBV28 and TRBJ1-2, with D unresolved. There are 12 residues in the CDR3. V dropped 7 bases and J dropped 3 bases, with 9 bases sitting between them. The germline V gene encodes CDR1 MDHEN and CDR2 SYDVKM. CDR3 sequence: CASTPRDYGYTF. The CDR3 nucleotides are TGTGCCAGCACCCCGAGGGACTATGGCTACACCTTC.

The chain has TRBV7-8 and TRBJ1-5; TRBD1 matches 12 bases. Trimming at V came to 1 base and at J to 6 bases, leaving 7 bases not matched to a gene. Germline CDR1 SGHVS, CDR2 FQNEAQ. CDR3 length equals 17 residues. The CDR3 DNA reads as TGTGCCAGCAGCTTAGAGGGGACAGGGGGCCTGGGTCAGCCCCAGCATTTT. Protein sequence: CASSLEGTGGLGQPQHF.

The chain joins TRBV3-1 (or the pseudogene TRBV3-2) to TRBJ1-1, with a weak D call TRBD1 (5 bases). Trimming shortened V by 8 bases and J by 1 base, and 14 bases separated the two germline ends. Germline V CDR1 and CDR2: LGHDT, YNNKEL (reference sequence). The CDR3 covers 14 residues. The CDR3 coding sequence is TGTGCCAGCCAATTATCTGGGGCGAACACTGAAGCTTTCTTT. It translates to CASQLSGANTEAFF.

The rearrangement uses TRBV7-3 and TRBJ2-1; 15 positions agree with TRBD2. In germline, CDR1 is SGHTA, CDR2 FQGTGA. This CDR3 comprises 19 residues. J was trimmed by 0 bases and V by 5 bases; bases with no gene match: 8. This chain's CDR3 is CASSPQPGLAGGSYNEQFF. In nucleotides, the CDR3 is TGTGCCAGCAGCCCACAGCCGGGACTAGCGGGAGGCTCCTACAATGAGCAGTTCTTC.

The table lists this clone with a count of one. This chain connects TRBV14 to TRBJ1-2; D not resolved. V was clipped by 0 bases and J by 4 bases, with 12 bases between them. Germline values: CDR1 SGHDN, CDR2 FVKESK. The CDR3 is 15 amino acids. This chain's CDR3 is CASSQDLGATYGYTF. The CDR3, as DNA: TGTGCCAGCAGCCAAGATCTGGGAGCAACCTATGGCTACACCTTC.

V is TRBV7-8 and J is TRBJ2-2; TRBD1 aligns across 7 bases. J was trimmed by 4 bases and V by 5 bases; bases with no gene match: 10. CDR1 and CDR2 from the germline V gene are SGHVS and FQNEAQ. The CDR3 is made up of 16 amino acids. CDR3 nucleotides: TGTGCCAGCAGCCCCCAGGGGCAGGGGGTCACCGGGGAGCTGTTTTTT. Amino acids: CASSPQGQGVTGELFF.

V is TRBV7-2 and J is TRBJ1-4; D perhaps matches TRBD1 (5 bases). Germline CDR1 SGHTA, CDR2 FQGNSA. CDR3 size: 14 residues. Trimming removed 5 bases from V and 8 bases from J, with 15 bases in between. The CDR3 sequence is CASSKSTVGEKLFF. CDR3 bases: TGTGCCAGCAGCAAATCGACAGTGGGGGAAAAACTGTTTTTT.

In this sample, this clone turned up a few times. V usage is TRBV27 and J usage is TRBJ2-1; weak D call: TRBD2 (5 bases). Germline-derived CDR1 and CDR2 are MNHEY and SMNVEV (reference sequence). V was pared by 2 bases and J by 6 bases, with 11 bases between. There are 14 residues in the CDR3. The CDR3 loop reads CASSLGLVSNEQFF. Written as DNA, the CDR3 is TGTGCCAGCAGTTTAGGACTCGTCTCCAATGAGCAGTTCTTC.

The chain uses TRBV5-4 and TRBJ2-5, with D perhaps matching TRBD2 (5 bases). The CDR3 runs 14 residues. Trimming stripped 4 bases from V and 3 bases from J, with 13 bases between. Germline V gene data show CDR1 as SGHNT and CDR2 as YYREEE (reference sequence). CDR3 sequence (DNA): TGTGCCAGCAGCCCGTGGAGGAATGAAGAGACCCAGTACTTC. It encodes CASSPWRNEETQYF.

The chain has TRBV27 and TRBJ1-2; D might be TRBD1 (5 bases). V shed 2 bases and J shed 4 bases, with 8 bases lying between them. The CDR3 runs to 13 residues. Germline CDR1 and CDR2: MNHEY and SMNVEV (reference sequence). The CDR3 DNA is TGTGCCAGCAGTTTACAGGGTGGCTATGGCTACACCTTC. Translation: CASSLQGGYGYTF.

The chain links TRBV10-2 to TRBJ2-7, with 14 bases aligning to TRBD2. Germline CDR1 and CDR2: WSHSY and SAAADI. V lost 2 bases and J lost 9; bases outside the gene matches: 3. The CDR3 totals 14 residues. This CDR3 reads CASSEGLAGGWQYF. The DNA of the CDR3 is TGCGCCAGCAGTGAGGGACTAGCGGGAGGTTGGCAGTACTTC.

The V gene is TRBV4-2, the J gene TRBJ2-1; TRBD2 aligns across 9 bases. Looked up from germline, CDR1 is LGHNA and CDR2 is YNFKEQ. CDR3 length equals 16 residues. The junction had 2 bases not matched to a gene; V was cut back by 0 bases and J by 2 bases. The CDR3 loop is CASSQEASGTYNEQFF. CDR3 in DNA: TGTGCCAGCAGCCAAGAGGCTAGCGGGACCTACAATGAGCAGTTCTTC.

The V call is TRBV28, the J call TRBJ1-3; possible D gene TRBD1, 5 bases. Per the germline V gene, CDR1 is MDHEN and CDR2 is SYDVKM. The CDR3 extends over 17 amino acids. Trimming left V 6 bases short and J 0 bases short, with 18 bases between. The CDR3: CASSSPRQLLSGNTIYF. CDR3 DNA sequence: TGTGCCAGCAGCTCTCCCCGACAGTTGCTCTCTGGAAACACCATATATTTT.

This CDR3 reads CASSQGNTPYGYTF. CDR3 sequence (DNA): TGTGCCAGCAGCCAAGGCAACACACCCTATGGCTACACCTTC. The V gene is TRBV3-1 (or the pseudogene TRBV3-2), the J gene TRBJ1-2; no firm D call. Trimming pared 1 base from V and 4 bases from J, leaving 10 bases between. The CDR3 spans 14 residues. Germline CDR1 and CDR2: LGHDT and YNNKEL (reference sequence).

This clone occurred a few times. J is TRBJ2-7 and V is TRBV20-1, with no clear D. CDR1 and CDR2 from the germline V gene are DFQATT and SNEGSKA (reference sequence). V shed 8 bases and J shed 3 bases, with 8 bases lying between them. This CDR3 spans 10 amino acids. Here the CDR3 DNA reads TGCAGTACTACCTTCTACGAGCAGTACTTC. Residues: CSTTFYEQYF.

The rearrangement uses TRBV6-2 or TRBV6-3 and TRBJ2-3; D unclear. This CDR3 is built from 12 residues. Trimming left V 4 bases short and J 5 bases short, with 7 bases between. CDR1 is MNHEY, CDR2 SVGEGT, per germline. CDR3 sequence reads: CASSSTLDTQYF. CDR3 sequence (DNA): TGTGCCAGCAGTTCGACACTAGATACGCAGTATTTT.

This chain links TRBV14 with TRBJ2-2; unclear D gene. The CDR3 contains 13 residues. Per the germline V gene, CDR1 is SGHDN and CDR2 is FVKESK. Deletions cut 2 bases from V and 6 bases from J, with 7 bases between. CDR3 nucleotides: TGTGCCAGCAGCCAATTCGGGTCCGGGGAGCTGTTTTTT. Encoded protein: CASSQFGSGELFF.

This clone occurred once. The genes are TRBV18 and TRBJ2-3; perhaps TRBD1 as D (6 bases). This CDR3 contains 14 residues. V lost 3 bases to trimming and J lost 1 base, with 8 bases between them. Germline CDR1 KGHSH, CDR2 LQKENI. CDR3 region: CASSPGTRTDTQYF. The CDR3 region has the DNA TGTGCCAGCTCACCCGGGACACGCACAGATACGCAGTATTTT.

CDR3: CASRRTGTDTQYF. In DNA, the CDR3 is TGTGCCAGCAGACGGACAGGCACAGATACGCAGTATTTT. The chain carries TRBV6-5 and TRBJ2-3; maybe TRBD1 (6 bases). This CDR3 is 13 amino acids long. Trimming stripped 6 bases from V and 1 base from J, with 8 bases between. The germline gives CDR1 MNHEY, CDR2 SVGAGI.

The genes are TRBV3-1 (or the pseudogene TRBV3-2) and TRBJ1-2; a weak D match, TRBD1 (6 bases). The CDR3 has 15 residues. From germline, CDR1 is LGHDT and CDR2 YNNKEL (reference sequence). Trimming took off 0 bases at V and 6 bases at J, with 14 bases between the two ends. The CDR3 DNA reads as TGTGCCAGCAGCCAAGATTGGGGGGGCGCAGATGGCTACACCTTC. Encoded protein: CASSQDWGGADGYTF.